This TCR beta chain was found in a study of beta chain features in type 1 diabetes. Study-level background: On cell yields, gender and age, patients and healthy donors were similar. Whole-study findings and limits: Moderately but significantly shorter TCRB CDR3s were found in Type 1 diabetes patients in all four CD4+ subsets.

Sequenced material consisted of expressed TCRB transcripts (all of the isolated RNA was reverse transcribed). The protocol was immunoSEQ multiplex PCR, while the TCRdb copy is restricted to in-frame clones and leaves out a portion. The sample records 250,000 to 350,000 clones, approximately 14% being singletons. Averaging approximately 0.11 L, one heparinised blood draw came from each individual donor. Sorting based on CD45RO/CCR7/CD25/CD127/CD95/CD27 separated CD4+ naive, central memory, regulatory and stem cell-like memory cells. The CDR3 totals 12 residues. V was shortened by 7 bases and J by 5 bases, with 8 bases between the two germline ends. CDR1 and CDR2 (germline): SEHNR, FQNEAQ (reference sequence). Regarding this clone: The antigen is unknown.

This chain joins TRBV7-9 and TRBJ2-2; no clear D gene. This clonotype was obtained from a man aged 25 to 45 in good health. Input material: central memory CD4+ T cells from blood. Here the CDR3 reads CASKPETGELFF. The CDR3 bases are TGTGCCAGCAAGCCCGAAACCGGGGAGCTGTTTTTT.